What follows are 25 T cell receptor beta chains derived from one specimen sequenced in a study of cytomegalovirus exposure and HLA in healthy donors. The study ran its PCR with 60 Vbeta and 13 Jbeta primers. The repertoire was sequenced with immunoSEQ multiplex PCR; TCRdb's copy has only in-frame clones and lacks some. The repertoire holds fewer than 200,000 clones, 8.5% to 10% seen once, with 1% to 1.5% in the top ten. Sequencing was performed on PBMCs. Every receptor here comes from a woman between 25 and 40 years old in good health and CMV-seropositive.

This clone was seen only a few times. The chain has TRBV2 and TRBJ2-2; weak D call: TRBD2 (5 bases). Germline CDR1 is SNHLY and CDR2 is FYNNEI. V lost 3 bases to trimming and J lost 4 bases, with 9 bases between them. The CDR3 length is 14 residues. This CDR3 reads CASSDGLSTGELFF. In nucleotides, the CDR3 is TGTGCCAGCAGTGATGGACTCAGCACCGGGGAGCTGTTTTTT. The full variable domain, in which reference TRBV2 and TRBJ2-2 provide the parts outside the CDR3, is EPEVTQTPSHQVTQMGQEVILRCVPISNHLYFYWYRQILGQKVEFLVSFYNNEISEKSEIFDDQFSVERPDGSNFTLKIRSTKLEDSAMYFCASSDGLSTGELFFGEGSRLTVL.

The rearrangement joins TRBV2 to TRBJ1-5; 7 bases agree with TRBD1. Germline values: CDR1 SNHLY, CDR2 FYNNEI. This CDR3 has 17 amino acids. J lost 5 bases, V lost 5 bases, and 15 bases had no gene match. The CDR3 DNA reads TGTGCCAGCAGTCCGGGACAGATCTACGAGCAGGATCAGCCCCAGCATTTT. The encoded protein is CASSPGQIYEQDQPQHF.

The chain combines TRBV7-5 with TRBJ2-7; TRBD2, the table's D call, was not compared with the DNA. TRBV7-5 is reported as a pseudogene. There are 12 residues in the CDR3. CDR3 bases: TGTGCCAGAAGCGCCTCTAACTACGAGCAGTACTTC. It specifies CARSASNYEQYF.

This clone was seen more than once but under ten times. V usage is TRBV5-4 and J usage is TRBJ1-5; TRBD1 is a possible D gene (6 bases). From germline, CDR1 is SGHNT and CDR2 YYREEE (reference sequence). The CDR3 runs 16 residues. The V and J ends lost 3 bases and 2 bases respectively, with 15 bases between them. CDR3 nucleotides: TGTGCCAGCAGCTGGGGGGGGGCGAAGGGCAATCAGCCCCAGCATTTT. The encoded protein is CASSWGGAKGNQPQHF.

This clone occurred a few times. The rearrangement uses TRBV28 and TRBJ1-2; 7 bases map to TRBD1. J lost 1 base, V lost 5 bases, and 13 bases had no gene match. The germline V gene encodes CDR1 MDHEN and CDR2 SYDVKM. This CDR3 has 17 residues. Written as DNA, the CDR3 is TGTGCCAGCAGTCCCCGGACAGGCACTTATTATAACTATGGCTACACCTTC. This codes for CASSPRTGTYYNYGYTF.

The chain links TRBV7-2 to TRBJ2-7; the match to TRBD2 covers 8 bases. Germline V CDR1 and CDR2: SGHTA, FQGNSA. V dropped 4 bases and J dropped 0; count of bases not matched to a gene: 8. The length of the CDR3 is 16 residues. The CDR3 coding sequence is TGTGCCAGCAGCTCGCAACCGGGACTAGTCTCCTACGAGCAGTACTTC. Translation gives CASSSQPGLVSYEQYF.

This clone was recorded a few times. The chain links TRBV25-1 to TRBJ1-1; TRBD1 agrees at 7 bases. CDR3 size: 13 residues. The V gene end was trimmed by 4 bases and the J gene end by 5 bases; junction bases not matched to a gene: 4. Germline V CDR1 and CDR2: MGHDK, SYGVNS. The DNA of the CDR3 is TGTGCCAGCAGTGTAGCAGGGGGGACTGAAGCTTTCTTT. It specifies CASSVAGGTEAFF.

This clone was observed a few times. The chain combines TRBV6-1 with TRBJ2-7; TRBD1 aligns across 9 bases. The CDR3 has 17 amino acids. J was trimmed by 2 bases and V by 2 bases; bases with no gene match: 10. Germline V lookup: CDR1 MNHNS, CDR2 SASEGT. CDR3 protein: CASSETYSRTGAYEQYF. The CDR3 DNA reads as TGTGCCAGCAGTGAAACCTACTCCCGGACAGGGGCCTACGAGCAGTACTTC.

This clone was observed a few times. The CDR3 region has the DNA TGTGCCAGCAGCGATTACGGGAGCTCCTACGAGCAGTACTTC. This sequence encodes CASSDYGSSYEQYF. The chain joins TRBV9 to TRBJ2-7; a possible D gene is TRBD2 (6 bases). This CDR3 region has 14 residues. CDR1 SGDLS and CDR2 YYNGEE come from the germline V gene. Trimming left V 3 bases short and J 0 bases short, with 10 bases between.

This clone came up a few times. J is TRBJ2-4 and V is TRBV27, with 7 bases aligning to TRBD1. Germline assignment: CDR1 MNHEY and CDR2 SMNVEV (reference sequence). CDR3 length: 15 amino acids. With 2 bases clipped from V and 4 bases from J, the junction kept 5 bases outside the gene matches. This CDR3 is CASSLQVGQKNIQYF. The CDR3 DNA follows: TGTGCCAGCAGTTTACAGGTGGGACAGAAAAACATTCAGTACTTC.

This sequence joins TRBV6-1 and TRBJ1-5; 9 bases agree with TRBD1. Germline CDR1 MNHNS, CDR2 SASEGT. CDR3 length equals 15 residues. The ends lost 7 bases at V and 2 bases at J; junction bases unmatched: 6. The CDR3 loop reads CASILQGAGNQPQHF. DNA of the CDR3: TGTGCCAGCATCCTACAGGGGGCAGGCAATCAGCCCCAGCATTTT.

The chain recombines TRBV13 with TRBJ2-7; 9 bases map to TRBD1. The CDR3 is 16 residues long. Germline CDR1 and CDR2: PRHDT and FYEKMQ (reference sequence). V lost 5 bases, J lost 5 bases, and 13 bases stayed unmatched. CDR3 DNA: TGTGCCAGCAGCCCTAGCCCGGGGACAGGGAGCCACGAGCAGTACTTC. It codes for CASSPSPGTGSHEQYF.

J is TRBJ2-7 and V is TRBV12-5; 7 bases map to TRBD1. V trimming: 9 bases; J trimming: 5 bases; junction bases outside the gene matches: 10. The CDR3 totals 13 residues. CDR1 is LGHNT, CDR2 FRNRAP, per germline. CDR3: CARPRTGSDEQYF. The CDR3 DNA reads as TGTGCTAGGCCGCGGACAGGCTCGGACGAGCAGTACTTC.

V gene TRBV25-1 combines with J gene TRBJ2-7; 10 nucleotides line up with TRBD2. The germline gives CDR1 MGHDK, CDR2 SYGVNS. Losses at the gene ends were 6 bases for V and 10 bases for J; bases not matched to a gene: 3. The CDR3 has 11 residues. The DNA of the CDR3 is TGTGCCAGCAGCAGCGGGAGGGCCCAGTACTTC. This codes for CASSSGRAQYF.

The CDR3 loop is CAITGLATSSYNEQFF. In nucleotides, the CDR3 is TGCGCCATAACGGGACTAGCGACGAGCTCCTACAATGAGCAGTTCTTC. This rearrangement joins TRBV10-1 to TRBJ2-1, with 10 bases fitting TRBD2. Germline V CDR1 and CDR2: WNHNN, SYGVQD (reference sequence). The CDR3 covers 16 residues. V lost 10 bases to trimming and J lost 0 bases; unmatched junction nucleotides: 9.

This clone was detected a few times. The V call is TRBV23-1, the J call TRBJ1-1; unclear D gene. TRBV23-1 is an ORF, with its function uncertain. The CDR3 has 15 amino acids. Between the trimmed V and J ends, which lost 4 bases and 1 base, there was a span of 13 bases. CDR3 protein: CASSPLRRSNTEAFF. The CDR3 DNA is TGCGCCAGCAGTCCCCTCCGCCGGTCGAACACTGAAGCTTTCTTT.

The V call is TRBV7-2, the J call TRBJ2-2; 9 bases line up with TRBD2. The V segment lost 2 bases and the J segment 8 bases; nucleotides outside the gene matches: 6. This CDR3 region has 15 residues. Per the germline V gene, CDR1 is SGHTA and CDR2 is FQGNSA. For the CDR3, the DNA is TGTGCCAGCAGCTTAAGAGCGGGAGGTCGGGGGGAGCTGTTTTTT. It translates to CASSLRAGGRGELFF.

This clone was recorded a few times. The same CDR3 is also encoded by other DNA sequences in this sample. The J gene is TRBJ1-3, the V gene TRBV30; possibly TRBD1 for D (5 bases). This CDR3 region has 14 residues. CDR1 is GTSNPN and CDR2 is SVGIG in the germline V gene (reference sequence). V lost 0 bases and J 0 bases, leaving 6 bases between the germline ends. The CDR3 bases are TGTGCCTGGAGTGTCGGGGGCTCTGGAAACACCATATATTTT. This codes for CAWSVGGSGNTIYF.

The chain is built from TRBV14 and TRBJ2-5; 7 bases fit TRBD1. CDR1 is SGHDN, CDR2 FVKESK, per germline. Trimming removed 2 bases from V and 5 bases from J; junction bases left unmatched: 2. The CDR3 contains 13 residues. The CDR3 is CASSQNRGETQYF. CDR3 DNA sequence: TGTGCCAGCAGCCAAAACAGGGGTGAGACCCAGTACTTC.

There are a few counts of this clone. This sequence joins TRBV18 and TRBJ2-6, with 8 positions matching TRBD2. The J segment lost 0 bases and the V segment lost 5 bases, leaving 21 bases of the junction unmatched. Germline CDR1 is KGHSH and CDR2 is LQKENI. The CDR3 totals 22 residues. DNA for the CDR3: TGTGCCAGCTCATCCACCAATCGAGGAAAAGCGGGAGTCTTCTCTGGGGCCAACGTCCTGACTTTC. This codes for CASSSTNRGKAGVFSGANVLTF.

J is TRBJ2-7 and V is TRBV15, with 9 positions matching TRBD1. Germline V gives CDR1 LNHNV, CDR2 YYDKDF (reference sequence). The CDR3 covers 12 residues. V trimming: 4 bases; J trimming: 9 bases; junction bases outside the gene matches: 4. For the CDR3, the DNA is TGTGCCACCAGCACACAGGGGGCCAGGCAGTACTTC. Translated, it gives CATSTQGARQYF.

The J gene is TRBJ2-3, the V gene TRBV11-2; maybe TRBD2 (7 bases). Germline lookup yields CDR1 SGHAT and CDR2 FQNNGV. Trimming cost V 3 bases and J 5 bases, with 15 bases left between them. The CDR3 totals 15 residues. The DNA of the CDR3 is TGTGCCAGCAGCTTCATAGGGGGGGTGGGAGATACGCAGTATTTT. Protein: CASSFIGGVGDTQYF.

The gene calls are TRBV7-9 and TRBJ1-1; 7 bases fit TRBD1. V dropped 0 bases and J dropped 10; count of bases not matched to a gene: 8. CDR3 length: 14 amino acids. Per germline, CDR1 SEHNR and CDR2 FQNEAQ (reference sequence). DNA for the CDR3: TGTGCCAGCAGCTTAGCTATCGGACAGGTTGGAGCTTTCTTT. This encodes CASSLAIGQVGAFF.

In this sample, this clone turned up a few times. The chain uses TRBV27 and TRBJ2-1; the match to TRBD1 covers 11 bases. Looked up from germline, CDR1 is MNHEY and CDR2 is SMNVEV (reference sequence). With 4 bases clipped from V and 0 bases from J, the junction kept 8 bases outside the gene matches. The CDR3 is 18 residues long. The CDR3 spells CASSWTGGSLSSYNEQFF. For the CDR3, the DNA is TGTGCCAGCAGTTGGACAGGGGGCTCCCTTAGCTCCTACAATGAGCAGTTCTTC.

This clone was observed a handful of times. This chain joins TRBV7-2 and TRBJ2-7; unclear D gene. From germline, CDR1 is SGHTA and CDR2 FQGNSA. Trimming left V 5 bases short and J 3 bases short, with 5 bases between. The CDR3 spans 11 residues. Here the CDR3 reads CASSVLYEQYF. The CDR3 bases are TGTGCCAGCAGCGTTCTCTACGAGCAGTACTTC.